This T cell receptor (beta chain) was sequenced for a study of vaccination effects on CD4 cells after COVID-19. Points from the study as a whole: There was only 1 of 255 vaccine-induced clones in healthy vaccinees that cross-reacted with common cold coronaviruses.

Some clones are missing from TCRdb's copy, which holds only in-frame ones; the method was immunoSEQ multiplex PCR. Of tens of thousands of clones listed, about 73% are singletons. Sequencing in the ViraFEST assay came after antigen-specific CD4+ T cells had been expanded with viral peptide pools, which were used to stimulate PBMC. Once cultured for approximately ten days, the cells underwent separation to obtain CD4+ T cells. Each participant received a vaccine that was either BNT162b2 or mRNA-1273, given as two doses. This clone was counted a few times. The antigen remains undetermined. Germline V gene lookup returns CDR1 LGHNT and CDR2 FRNRAP. The V end lost 1 base, the J end lost 6 bases, and 22 bases lay between the germline ends. The CDR3 spans 18 residues.

The input for sequencing was CD4+ T cells from PBMCs cultured with SARS-CoV-2 spike peptides, taken after COVID-19 vaccination. The V gene is TRBV12-5, the J gene TRBJ2-1; D gene uncertain. This TCR derives from a human donor who received a COVID-19 vaccine. CDR3 protein: CASGLGTWTASRGNEQFF. The DNA of the CDR3 is TGTGCTAGTGGTTTGGGCACTTGGACGGCCTCCCGTGGCAATGAGCAGTTCTTC.